These 3 T cell receptor beta chains came from one sample sequenced in a study of Graves' ophthalmopathy and Graves' hyperthyroidism. Amplification from RNA transcripts yielded the TCR beta CDR3 regions. Investigators did first-round RT-PCR with HTBI primers, then second-round multiplex PCR. TCRdb reanalysed the multiplex PCR reads using MiXCR and keeps one entry per CDR3 protein. The profile shows about 200,000 distinct CDR3 sequences, around 30% of them singletons. Material for sequencing was peripheral blood. The receptor set was obtained from a man aged 45-60 years with Graves' ophthalmopathy.

This clonotype was detected many times. J is TRBJ2-2 and V is TRBV6-4; D is ambiguous. Germline-derived CDR1 and CDR2 are MRHNA and SNTAGT. V lost 3 bases and J 9 bases, leaving 14 bases between the germline ends. CDR3 length equals 14 residues. For the CDR3, the DNA is TGTGCCAGCAGTGAAGGTCCGTTCGGAAGGGAGCTGTTTTTT. Amino acids: CASSEGPFGRELFF.

The sample holds many counts of this clonotype. The rearrangement uses TRBV3-1 and TRBJ1-5; tentative D call: TRBD1 (5 bases). CDR1 is LGHDT and CDR2 is YNNKEL in the germline V gene (reference sequence). The V end lost 4 bases, the J end lost 10 bases, and 14 bases lay between the germline ends. This CDR3 comprises 13 residues. The CDR3 nucleotides read TGTGCCAGCAGCCCCAACGGACACCTACCCCAGCATTTT. It yields the protein CASSPNGHLPQHF.

In this sample, this clonotype turned up many times. The chain couples TRBV27 to TRBJ2-5; 11 nucleotides line up with TRBD2. The germline CDR1 and CDR2 sequences are MNHEY and SMNVEV (reference sequence). J lost 4 bases, V lost 5 bases, and 9 bases had no gene match. This CDR3 comprises 16 residues. The CDR3 DNA sequence: TGTGCCAGCAGTCCCCCCGGGCTAGCGGGAGGAGAGACCCAGTACTTC. Translating it yields CASSPPGLAGGETQYF.